This T cell receptor beta chain was documented in a study of graft-versus-host responses after intestinal transplantation. The study, taken as a whole, reports: Recipient-marrow GvH clones were detected, some having first appeared in ileum or blood. Early HvG declines after transplant were associated with peak circulating GvH clone levels. When patients had graft-donor T cell macrochimerism, their allografts held high graft-versus-host to host-versus-graft clonal ratios.

CDR1 SNHLY and CDR2 FYNNEI come from the germline V gene. This CDR3 region has 16 residues. Trimming stripped 6 bases from V and 4 bases from J, with 16 bases between. Only in-frame clones appear in the TCRdb table, and some are missing; sequencing was by immunoSEQ multiplex PCR. The table lists 45,000 to 60,000 clones, about 95% of them singletons. Worth noting for this clone: The antigen is not known.

The sequence derives from a human donor who was the organ donor for an intestinal transplant. Sequenced material: unstimulated CD8+ T cells sorted from spleen or lymph node cells, taken before transplant. The J gene is TRBJ1-6, the V gene TRBV2, with D perhaps TRBD1 (6 bases). The CDR3 here is CASSPGGRTYNSPLHF. As DNA, the CDR3 is TGTGCCAGCAGCCCCGGGGGGCGAACATATAATTCACCCCTCCACTTT.